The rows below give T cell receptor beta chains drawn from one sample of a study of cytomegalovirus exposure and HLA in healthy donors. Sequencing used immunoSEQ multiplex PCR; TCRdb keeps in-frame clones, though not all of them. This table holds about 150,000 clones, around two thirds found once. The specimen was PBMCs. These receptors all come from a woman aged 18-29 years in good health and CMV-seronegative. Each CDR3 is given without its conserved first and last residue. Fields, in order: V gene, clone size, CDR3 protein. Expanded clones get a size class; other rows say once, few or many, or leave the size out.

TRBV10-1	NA	ASSGGQGVSDEQF
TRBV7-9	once	ASSRDRAPEKLF
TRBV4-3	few	ASSQDRRRPF
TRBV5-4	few	ASSLGAEDTIY
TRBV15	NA	ATSRSTGFGSPLH
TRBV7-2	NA	ASSHIDRGRGGELF
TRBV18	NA	ASSPEEVGTVPIQY
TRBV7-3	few	ASSLQGDTQY
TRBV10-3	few	AISSHTSGQYNEQF
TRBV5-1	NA	ASSSTWDRQKNNEQF
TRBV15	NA	ATSRVGTSGGVYLSSYNEQF
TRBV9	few	ASSVLGDTGELF
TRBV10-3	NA	AIASPGAETQY
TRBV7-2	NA	ASSLEGGGSLEAF
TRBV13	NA	ASSLKAELSTGELF
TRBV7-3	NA	ASSLWRGGTDTQY
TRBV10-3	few	AISTDRAPGGANYGYT
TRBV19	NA	ASGGIGNQPQH
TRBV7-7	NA	ASSPRQGRITGELF
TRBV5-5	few	ASSLKPGQDLIDTQY
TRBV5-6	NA	ASSLYTASTDTQY
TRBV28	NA	ASRTGTGFRYGYT
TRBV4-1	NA	ASSQDIRSSGRDGYT
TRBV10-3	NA	AISERQGAENSQY
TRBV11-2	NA	ASSLAPPLAGGNNEQF
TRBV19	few	ASSTHPGTRNTGELF
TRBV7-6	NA	ASSRNPVGSRVYNEKLF
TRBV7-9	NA	SSSLATGGRSSNTEAF
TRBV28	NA	ASSPRTGKPQH
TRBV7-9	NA	ASSWENYGYT
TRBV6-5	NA	ASSLSQGANQPQH
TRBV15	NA	ATSRGWVGGGIAKNIQY
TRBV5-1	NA	ASKRVREVDEQF
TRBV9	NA	ASSVSPPHPSGATDTQY
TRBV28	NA	ASSRAGVGQPQH
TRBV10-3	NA	AISRDRDNEQY
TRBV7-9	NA	ASSPPNSSNQPQH
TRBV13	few	ASSLNRNPYEQY
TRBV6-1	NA	ASGTPSDSDTQY
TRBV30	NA	AAPIAGGYNEQF
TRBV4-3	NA	ASSQEDRQAF
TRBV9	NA	ASSVGRAETQY
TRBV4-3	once	ASSQDRIAGEAEQF
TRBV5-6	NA	ASSFRQGAFVTEAF
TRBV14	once	ASSHPGSRSDTQY
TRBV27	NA	ASSRRTVDSGANGLT
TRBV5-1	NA	ASSLQGHYGYT
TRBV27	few	ASSLDLPWGGEQY
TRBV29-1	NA	SVRAGHSTDTQY